The TCR beta chain described here comes from a study of cytomegalovirus exposure and HLA in healthy donors. Study-wide background: Of all 400 or so donors who were genotyped, 70% to 85% belonged to the Caucasian-associated ancestry cluster.

Primers for the PCR totalled 60 Vbeta and 13 Jbeta. Here immunoSEQ multiplex PCR was the method, and the copy in TCRdb shows in-frame clones only, minus some. Among about 150,000 clones listed, 73% were seen once. This CDR3 has 17 amino acids. V shed 5 bases, J shed 2 bases, and the junction held 14 bases outside the gene matches. Germline CDR1 reads LNHNV; CDR2 reads YYDKDF (reference sequence). The genes are TRBV15 and TRBJ1-2; 7 bases fit TRBD1. The TCR sequence derives from a woman under 30 in good health and CMV-seronegative. Sequenced: PBMCs. In DNA form, the CDR3 reads TGTGCCACCAGCGCCGATGGACAGGCTAATTGGAACTATGGCTACACCTTC. It translates to CATSADGQANWNYGYTF.